This T cell receptor (beta chain) was obtained from a study of CD8 T cells in Susac syndrome. V lost 3 bases to trimming and J lost 4 bases, with 8 bases between them. The CDR3 extends over 13 amino acids. The CD8+ and CD4+ T cells were negatively isolated, with the TEMRA cells enriched by FACS. RNA amounts of roughly 0.45 to 1 ug underwent reverse transcription with random hexamers. TCRdb re-derived calls from the immunoSEQ multiplex PCR reads in MiXCR, one entry per CDR3 protein. The sample lists about 150,000 distinct CDR3 sequences; roughly 92% were seen once. The rearrangement links TRBV12-3 or TRBV12-4 to TRBJ2-3; no definite D call. Sequencing was carried out using CD4+ T cells from PBMCs. The clonotype originates from a human donor with multiple sclerosis. The CDR3 sequence: CASSFEFPDTQYF. CDR3 in DNA: TGTGCCAGCAGTTTTGAGTTCCCAGATACGCAGTATTTT.